These 29 T cell receptor beta chains came from one sample sequenced in a study of blood T cell repertoires in COVID-19. This table comes from immunoSEQ multiplex PCR, and its TCRdb copy is limited to in-frame clones, with some not included. Of 80,000 or so clones in the sample, 81% are singletons; the top ten hold around 40%. The sample taken for sequencing was peripheral blood. These receptors originate from a man older than 75 with acute or convalescent COVID-19.

The CDR3 sequence is CSASSGPGGETQYF. As DNA, the CDR3 is TGCAGTGCTAGTTCCGGGCCGGGGGGAGAGACCCAGTACTTC. The chain recombines TRBV20-1 with TRBJ2-5; 7 bases line up with TRBD2. V lost 3 bases to trimming and J lost 4 bases; unmatched junction nucleotides: 8. The CDR3 covers 14 residues. The germline gives CDR1 DFQATT, CDR2 SNEGSKA (reference sequence).

The chain uses TRBV14 and TRBJ1-2; possible D gene TRBD1, 5 bases. The CDR3 totals 13 residues. V lost 2 bases and J 6 bases, leaving 10 bases between the germline ends. Germline V gene sequence: CDR1 SGHDN, CDR2 FVKESK. The CDR3 nucleotides are TGTGCCAGCAGCCAACAGGGACTGGATGGCTACACCTTC. Translated, it gives CASSQQGLDGYTF.

V is TRBV19 and J is TRBJ1-2, with a possible D match to TRBD1 (6 bases). V dropped 3 bases and J dropped 9 bases, with 20 bases sitting between them. Germline CDR1 and CDR2: LNHDA and SQIVND (reference sequence). This CDR3 is built from 15 residues. The CDR3 loop is CASSIPAGAATSYTF. For the CDR3, the DNA is TGTGCCAGTAGTATTCCAGCAGGGGCCGCCACGAGCTACACCTTC. The variable domain in full, completed from reference TRBV19 and TRBJ1-2, reads DGGITQSPKYLFRKEGQNVTLSCEQNLNHDAMYWYRQDPGQGLRLIYYSQIVNDFQKGDIAEGYSVSREKKESFPLTVTSAQKNPTAFYLCASSIPAGAATSYTFGSGTRLTVV.

J is TRBJ2-3 and V is TRBV2, with a tentative D call TRBD1 (5 bases). The CDR3 is 12 residues long. V lost 6 bases and J 8 bases, leaving 12 bases between the germline ends. CDR1 SNHLY and CDR2 FYNNEI come from the germline V gene. CDR3 nucleotide sequence: TGTGCCAGCAGCTCCAGGGCGGCTACGCAGTATTTT. Amino acids: CASSSRAATQYF.

The V call is TRBV5-1, the J call TRBJ1-2; D uncertain. The germline V gene encodes CDR1 SGHRS and CDR2 YFSETQ. This CDR3 spans 15 amino acids. V shed 2 bases and J shed 1 base, with 12 bases lying between them. The CDR3 loop is CASSFGSSFNYGYTF. CDR3 in DNA: TGCGCCAGCAGCTTCGGGTCCTCCTTTAACTATGGCTACACCTTC.

V gene TRBV5-1 combines with J gene TRBJ1-2, with 7 bases that match TRBD1. Per germline, CDR1 SGHRS and CDR2 YFSETQ. The CDR3 is made up of 15 amino acids. The V segment lost 4 bases and the J segment 8 bases; nucleotides outside the gene matches: 14. The CDR3 region is CASSPVGTVLRGYTF. The CDR3 DNA sequence: TGCGCCAGCAGCCCAGTCGGGACAGTTCTTCGAGGCTACACCTTC.

The chain is built from TRBV28 and TRBJ2-1; tentative D call: TRBD2 (6 bases). V lost 5 bases and J 14 bases, leaving 16 bases between the germline ends. Looked up from germline, CDR1 is MDHEN and CDR2 is SYDVKM. The CDR3 runs 12 residues. The CDR3 spells CASSTTSWKEFF. As DNA, the CDR3 is TGTGCCAGCAGTACTACTAGCTGGAAGGAGTTCTTC.

This clone was counted a few times. The chain links TRBV10-2 to TRBJ1-2, with TRBD1 as a possible D gene (6 bases). V lost 3 bases and J lost 7, with 12 bases in between. Germline V lookup: CDR1 WSHSY, CDR2 SAAADI. CDR3 length: 13 residues. The CDR3 sequence is CASSDSRGSGYTF. The CDR3 nucleotides read TGCGCCAGCAGTGATAGCAGGGGTAGTGGCTACACCTTC.

The rearrangement uses TRBV28 and TRBJ1-2, with no clear D. The CDR3 contains 12 residues. The germline V gene encodes CDR1 MDHEN and CDR2 SYDVKM. V lost 3 bases and J lost 6, with 8 bases in between. The DNA for the CDR3 is TGTGCCAGCAGTTTGGGCAGTCATGGCTACACCTTC. Its protein is CASSLGSHGYTF.

The chain recombines TRBV28 with TRBJ1-2, with TRBD1 as a possible D gene (5 bases). Germline CDR1 and CDR2: MDHEN and SYDVKM. V dropped 5 bases and J dropped 1 base, with 11 bases sitting between them. The CDR3 has 14 amino acids. In nucleotides, the CDR3 is TGTGCCAGCAGTACAGGACCGCGTAACTATGGCTACACCTTC. Its translation: CASSTGPRNYGYTF.

In this sample, this clone turned up many times. V gene TRBV12-3 or TRBV12-4 combines with J gene TRBJ2-3, with D possibly being TRBD2 (5 bases). The CDR3 totals 12 residues. Trimming left V 7 bases short and J 9 bases short, with 14 bases between. CDR3 in DNA: TGTGCCAGCACCCCGGACTTGGGGACGCAGTATTTT. Its translation: CASTPDLGTQYF.

The V and J genes are TRBV5-6 and TRBJ2-5; TRBD1 is a possible D gene (6 bases). V lost 4 bases to trimming and J lost 1 base, with 11 bases between them. The CDR3 runs to 14 residues. Germline CDR1 is SGHDT and CDR2 is YYEEEE. The CDR3 DNA is TGTGCCAGCAGCACCTGGGACATCCAAGAGACCCAGTACTTC. This translates into CASSTWDIQETQYF.

The chain has TRBV6-5 and TRBJ1-4; TRBD1 might be the D (6 bases). Per the germline V gene, CDR1 is MNHEY and CDR2 is SVGAGI. CDR3 length equals 11 residues. Trimming took 6 bases from V and 8 from J, leaving 7 bases between them. The CDR3 spells CASRTGEKLFF. The CDR3 DNA reads TGTGCCAGCAGAACAGGGGAAAAACTGTTTTTT.

The J gene is TRBJ2-1, the V gene TRBV5-4; no firm D call. The germline V gene encodes CDR1 SGHNT and CDR2 YYREEE (reference sequence). Deletions cut 4 bases from V and 7 bases from J, with 9 bases between. There are 12 residues in the CDR3. The CDR3 reads CASSPTLNEQFF. The CDR3 coding sequence is TGTGCCAGCAGCCCCACATTGAATGAGCAGTTCTTC.

This sequence joins TRBV9 and TRBJ2-2; 7 bases line up with TRBD1. Losses at the gene ends were 0 bases for V and 5 bases for J; bases not matched to a gene: 7. Germline lookup yields CDR1 SGDLS and CDR2 YYNGEE. CDR3 length: 16 residues. DNA for the CDR3: TGTGCCAGCAGCGTAGCCCCCACAGGGGAGACCGGGGAGCTGTTTTTT. It yields the protein CASSVAPTGETGELFF.

V gene TRBV7-8 combines with J gene TRBJ1-1, with TRBD1 matching over 9 bases. CDR3 length: 14 amino acids. Germline V gene lookup returns CDR1 SGHVS and CDR2 FQNEAQ. Trimming removed 5 bases from V and 5 bases from J; junction bases left unmatched: 6. CDR3 loop: CASSIRQGVTEAFF. CDR3 DNA: TGTGCCAGCAGCATACGACAGGGGGTGACTGAAGCTTTCTTT.

This chain links TRBV6-2 or TRBV6-3 with TRBJ1-5; D is perhaps TRBD1 (5 bases). V dropped 0 bases and J dropped 0 bases, with 6 bases sitting between them. There are 15 residues in the CDR3. CDR1 MNHEY and CDR2 SVGEGT come from the germline V gene. The CDR3 coding sequence is TGTGCCAGCAGTTACTCAGGGGTTAGCAATCAGCCCCAGCATTTT. Encoded protein: CASSYSGVSNQPQHF.

The chain has TRBV14 and TRBJ1-6; D possibly corresponds to TRBD1 (5 bases). V lost 0 bases and J lost 5, with 8 bases in between. CDR1 is SGHDN and CDR2 is FVKESK in the germline V gene. The CDR3 sequence is 15 residues long. The CDR3 DNA reads TGTGCCAGCAGCCAAGATCCCAGGGATAATTCACCCCTCCACTTT. As protein: CASSQDPRDNSPLHF.

The chain carries TRBV3-1 (or the pseudogene TRBV3-2) and TRBJ2-7; 9 bases fit TRBD1. Per germline, CDR1 LGHDT and CDR2 YNNKEL (reference sequence). This CDR3 has 15 residues. With V trimmed by 7 bases and J by 2 bases, 9 bases remained unmatched. In DNA, the CDR3 is TGTGCCAGCACCGCCGGGACAGGGTTCACCTACGAGCAGTACTTC. This sequence encodes CASTAGTGFTYEQYF.

This CDR3 is CASSLFLAGSTDTQYF. CDR3 nucleotide sequence: TGTGCCAGCAGCTTGTTTCTAGCGGGTAGCACAGATACGCAGTATTTT. This chain joins TRBV5-4 and TRBJ2-3; TRBD2 matches at 8 bases. Looked up from germline, CDR1 is SGHNT and CDR2 is YYREEE (reference sequence). This CDR3 is built from 16 residues. J lost 0 bases, V lost 1 base, and 4 bases had no gene match.

The rearrangement links TRBV21-1 to TRBJ1-2. TRBV21-1 is reported as a pseudogene. The CDR3 length is 11 residues. The CDR3 here is CARPSGGGYTF. The CDR3 region has the DNA TGTGCCCGGCCTTCGGGGGGTGGCTACACCTTC.

This chain joins TRBV7-9 and TRBJ1-6; possible D gene TRBD1, 6 bases. V was trimmed by 2 bases and J by 0 bases, leaving 14 bases between them. The germline CDR1 and CDR2 sequences are SEHNR and FQNEAQ (reference sequence). The CDR3 length is 18 residues. CDR3 loop: CASSLSGGANSYNSPLHF. DNA for the CDR3: TGTGCCAGCAGCTTATCGGGGGGGGCGAACTCCTATAATTCACCCCTCCACTTT. The variable domain in full, with the rest retrieved from reference TRBV7-9 and TRBJ1-6, is DTGVSQNPRHKITKRGQNVTFRCDPISEHNRLYWYRQTLGQGPEFLTYFQNEAQLEKSRLLSDRFSAERPKGSFSTLEIQRTEQGDSAMYLCASSLSGGANSYNSPLHFGNGTRLTVT.

The V gene is TRBV7-6, the J gene TRBJ1-6; 10 nucleotides line up with TRBD1. The CDR3 contains 16 residues. The junction had 9 bases not matched to a gene; V was cut back by 5 bases and J by 8 bases. Looked up from germline, CDR1 is SGHVS and CDR2 is FNYEAQ. The CDR3 spells CASSPSSGTGDSPLHF. The CDR3 DNA follows: TGTGCCAGCAGCCCCTCGTCCGGGACAGGGGATTCACCCCTCCACTTT.

The J gene is TRBJ2-2, the V gene TRBV7-9, with 7 bases lining up with TRBD1. V gave up 3 bases and J gave up 6 bases; unmatched junction bases: 10. This CDR3 region has 16 residues. Germline V lookup: CDR1 SEHNR, CDR2 FQNEAQ (reference sequence). CDR3 bases: TGTGCCAGCAGCTTCAGACAGGGTCGTTATTCCGGGGAGCTGTTTTTT. Residues: CASSFRQGRYSGELFF.

The rearrangement uses TRBV28 and TRBJ2-7, with TRBD2 identical over 9 bases. Germline-derived CDR1 and CDR2 are MDHEN and SYDVKM. V gave up 10 bases and J gave up 3 bases; unmatched junction bases: 16. CDR3 length: 16 residues. The CDR3 sequence: CATLTSGHETHYEQYF. The CDR3 nucleotides are TGTGCCACCCTGACTAGCGGTCACGAAACCCACTACGAGCAGTACTTC.

This clone was seen a few times. The V call is TRBV5-1, the J call TRBJ2-6; possibly TRBD1 for D (5 bases). V lost 1 base and J 2 bases, leaving 7 bases between the germline ends. Germline V gene lookup returns CDR1 SGHRS and CDR2 YFSETQ. CDR3 length: 15 amino acids. CDR3 sequence: CASSLSRAGANVLTF. The CDR3 coding sequence is TGCGCCAGCAGCTTGTCCAGGGCTGGGGCCAACGTCCTGACTTTC.

V and J are TRBV7-2 and TRBJ2-7; TRBD2 is a possible D gene (5 bases). V was pared by 4 bases and J by 2 bases, with 15 bases between. Per the germline V gene, CDR1 is SGHTA and CDR2 is FQGNSA. The CDR3 consists of 15 residues. This CDR3 reads CASSSLGGPPYEQYF. The DNA of the CDR3 is TGTGCCAGCAGCTCTCTAGGAGGTCCCCCCTACGAGCAGTACTTC.

The chain joins TRBV5-1 to TRBJ1-1, with D possibly TRBD1 on 5 matching bases. The CDR3 totals 15 residues. Trimming cost V 1 base and J 4 bases, with 14 bases left between them. Germline CDR1 reads SGHRS; CDR2 reads YFSETQ. CDR3 protein: CASSLNWQGSTEAFF. The CDR3 DNA is TGCGCCAGCAGCTTGAATTGGCAGGGTAGCACTGAAGCTTTCTTT.

Here the CDR3 DNA reads TGTGCCAGTAGCTCCTTTGGGGCTAGCGGGAGGAATGAGCAGTTCTTC. It is translated as CASSSFGASGRNEQFF. The rearrangement links TRBV19 to TRBJ2-1, with 11 bases identical to TRBD2. This CDR3 contains 16 residues. CDR1 and CDR2 from the germline V gene are LNHDA and SQIVND (reference sequence). J lost 7 bases, V lost 6 bases, and 11 bases had no gene match.